One sample yielded the 3 T cell receptor beta chains listed below, sequenced in a study of post-analysis software for immune sequencing data. Study-level findings and limits: Patients used about 5 TRBV segments, including TRBV5-6, TRBV5-1 and TRBV20-1, more often than controls.

No antigen has been identified for these receptors. The authors incorporated unique molecular identifiers into the TCR beta cDNA libraries. In TCRdb, the PCR reads were re-called with MiXCR into one record per CDR3 protein. There are 150,000 to 200,000 distinct CDR3 sequences in the sample; approximately 30% occur only once, and about 1.4% lies in the top ten. The material sequenced was blood. All receptors derive from a girl aged 5-17 years with multiple sclerosis.

The chain links TRBV7-9 to TRBJ1-5; D unresolved. The CDR3 sequence is 14 residues long. Germline V gene lookup returns CDR1 SEHNR and CDR2 FQNEAQ (reference sequence). Trimming left V 1 base short and J 6 bases short, with 10 bases between. The CDR3 DNA sequence: TGTGCCAGCAGCTTAGAGACGCGGATTCAGCCCCAGCATTTT. Protein product: CASSLETRIQPQHF.

V and J are TRBV28 and TRBJ2-7; 8 bases are shared with TRBD1. Germline values: CDR1 MDHEN, CDR2 SYDVKM. There are 16 residues in the CDR3. With V trimmed by 6 bases and J by 0 bases, 10 bases remained unmatched. CDR3: CASRGEPGTGSYEQYF. As DNA, the CDR3 is TGTGCCAGCAGGGGGGAACCCGGGACAGGCTCCTACGAGCAGTACTTC. The full variable domain, in which reference TRBV28 and TRBJ2-7 provide the parts outside the CDR3, is DVKVTQSSRYLVKRTGEKVFLECVQDMDHENMFWYRQDPGLGLRLIYFSYDVKMKEKGDIPEGYSVSREKKERFSLILESASTNQTSMYLCASRGEPGTGSYEQYFGPGTRLTVT.

The genes are TRBV19 and TRBJ2-5, with D perhaps TRBD2 (6 bases). The CDR3 has 14 residues. Germline lookup yields CDR1 LNHDA and CDR2 SQIVND (reference sequence). V lost 5 bases to trimming and J lost 6 bases, with 16 bases between them. The CDR3 loop is CASSPASEGKTQYF. Here the CDR3 DNA reads TGTGCCAGTAGTCCGGCCTCGGAGGGGAAGACCCAGTACTTC.